This T cell receptor beta chain was found in a study of blood T cells in healthy people across ages. The V segment lost 4 bases and the J segment 0 bases; nucleotides outside the gene matches: 12. Per germline, CDR1 DFQATT and CDR2 SNEGSKA (reference sequence). CDR3 length: 19 amino acids. The authors ran a second PCR of about 7 to 12 cycles using a sample-barcoded 5' primer and a J-beta primer mix. TCRdb analysed the 5' RACE reads with MiXCR anew, one entry per CDR3 protein. Here the sample spans 600,000 to 900,000 distinct CDR3 sequences, about a quarter being singletons. The sample was also reused in another study, on T cells of mothers and their children.

The V and J genes are TRBV20-1 and TRBJ1-6; 10 bases fit TRBD1. The sequencing sample was made of blood. This TCR was sampled from a boy between 5 and 17 years old in good health. CDR3 nucleotides: TGCAGTGCTACCCCGGGACAGGGGCCTTTTAGCTCCTATAATTCACCCCTCCACTTT. Translated, it gives CSATPGQGPFSSYNSPLHF.